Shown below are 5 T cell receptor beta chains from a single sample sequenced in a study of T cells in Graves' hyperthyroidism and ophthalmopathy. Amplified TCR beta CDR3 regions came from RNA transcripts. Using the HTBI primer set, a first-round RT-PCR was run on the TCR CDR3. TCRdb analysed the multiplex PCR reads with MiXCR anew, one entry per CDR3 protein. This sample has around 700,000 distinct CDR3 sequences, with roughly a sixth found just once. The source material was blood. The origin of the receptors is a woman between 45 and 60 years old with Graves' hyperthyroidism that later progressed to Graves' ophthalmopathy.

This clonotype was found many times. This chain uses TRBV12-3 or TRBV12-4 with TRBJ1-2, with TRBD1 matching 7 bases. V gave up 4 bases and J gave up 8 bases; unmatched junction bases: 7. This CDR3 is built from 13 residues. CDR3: CASSSGTDGGYTF. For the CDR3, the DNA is TGTGCCAGCAGTTCGGGGACAGACGGAGGCTACACCTTC.

The CDR3 DNA reads TGTGCCATCAGGAGGGGGGCTGACAATGAGCAGTTCTTC. Translating gives CAIRRGADNEQFF. The chain is built from TRBV10-3 and TRBJ2-1; TRBD1 or TRBD2 may be the D gene (6 bases each). The CDR3 totals 13 residues. The germline CDR1 and CDR2 sequences are ENHRY and SYGVKD. The ends were cut back, 6 bases at V and 5 bases at J, with 11 bases in the middle.

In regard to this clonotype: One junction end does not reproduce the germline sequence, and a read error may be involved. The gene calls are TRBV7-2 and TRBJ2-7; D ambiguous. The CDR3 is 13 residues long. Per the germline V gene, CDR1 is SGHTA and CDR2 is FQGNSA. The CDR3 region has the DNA TGTGTCAGCAGCTTAGAATTGACCTACGAGCAGTACTTC. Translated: CVSSLELTYEQYF.

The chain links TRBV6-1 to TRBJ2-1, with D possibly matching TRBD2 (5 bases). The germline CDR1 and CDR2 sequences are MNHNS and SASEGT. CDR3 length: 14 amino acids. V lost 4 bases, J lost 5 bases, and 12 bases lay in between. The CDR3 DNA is TGTGCCAGCAGTGGTCCTTGGACTCACAATGAGCAGTTCTTC. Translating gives CASSGPWTHNEQFF.

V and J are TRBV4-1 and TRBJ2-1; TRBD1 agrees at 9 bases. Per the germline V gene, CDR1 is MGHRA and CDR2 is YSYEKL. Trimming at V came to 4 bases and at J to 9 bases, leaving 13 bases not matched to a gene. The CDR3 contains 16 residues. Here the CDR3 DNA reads TGCGCCAGCAGCCGAGTAAAAAAGGGACAGGGCGCTGAGCAGTTCTTC. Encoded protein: CASSRVKKGQGAEQFF.